These 22 T cell receptor beta chains were all obtained from the same sample, sequenced in a study of blood T cell repertoires in COVID-19. Only in-frame clones appear in the TCRdb table, and some are missing; sequencing was by immunoSEQ multiplex PCR. The data contain roughly 180,000 clones, around 83% of them singletons. The sequencing sample was made of peripheral blood. The receptors stem from a man aged 18 to 35 with acute or convalescent COVID-19.

Here the CDR3 DNA reads TGTGCCAGCAGCCCGCACCAGGGGAAGAACACTGAAGCTTTCTTT. Amino acid sequence: CASSPHQGKNTEAFF. The chain carries TRBV7-8 and TRBJ1-1; D perhaps matches TRBD1 (6 bases). V lost 5 bases, J lost 1 base, and 14 bases lay in between. Germline V gene lookup returns CDR1 SGHVS and CDR2 FQNEAQ. This CDR3 has 15 residues.

The gene calls are TRBV6-2 or TRBV6-3 and TRBJ2-5, with 7 bases matching TRBD2. V lost 4 bases and J lost 6; bases outside the gene matches: 5. The CDR3 extends over 13 amino acids. Per the germline V gene, CDR1 is MNHEY and CDR2 is SVGEGT. As DNA, the CDR3 is TGTGCCAGCAGTTCCGCGGGGGTAAAGACCCAGTACTTC. Protein product: CASSSAGVKTQYF.

The chain couples TRBV3-1 (or the pseudogene TRBV3-2) to TRBJ2-6; D is unresolved. V shed 5 bases and J shed 2 bases, with 13 bases lying between them. CDR3 size: 16 residues. CDR1 LGHDT and CDR2 YNNKEL come from the germline V gene (reference sequence). Here the CDR3 DNA reads TGTGCCAGCAGCTCCTACTTGGAGCCTGGGGCCAACGTCCTGACTTTC. Protein sequence: CASSSYLEPGANVLTF.

The rearrangement joins TRBV5-1 to TRBJ1-6, with 7 bases lining up with TRBD1. The CDR3 has 16 residues. V shed 1 base and J 8 bases; nucleotides not matched to a gene: 9. From germline, CDR1 is SGHRS and CDR2 YFSETQ. The CDR3 protein is CASSLSRQGWDSPLHF. Written as DNA, the CDR3 is TGCGCCAGCAGCTTGTCCCGACAGGGATGGGATTCACCCCTCCACTTT.

The chain is built from TRBV4-1 and TRBJ2-5; tentatively, D is TRBD1 (6 bases). The V gene lost 4 bases and the J gene lost 2 bases, with 8 bases spanning the gap. The CDR3 has 13 amino acids. CDR1 is MGHRA, CDR2 YSYEKL, per germline. For the CDR3, the DNA is TGCGCCAGCAGCCGGGGGCTTCAAGAGACCCAGTACTTC. It encodes CASSRGLQETQYF.

The chain links TRBV12-3 or TRBV12-4 to TRBJ2-5, with D uncertain. The CDR3 is 13 amino acids. Trimming left V 1 base short and J 3 bases short, with 6 bases between. CDR3 sequence (DNA): TGTGCCAGCAGTTTAGGGCAAGAAGAGACCCAGTACTTC. It is translated as CASSLGQEETQYF.

The V call is TRBV28, the J call TRBJ2-5, with 7 bases identical to TRBD1. Germline V gene data show CDR1 as MDHEN and CDR2 as SYDVKM. The ends lost 6 bases at V and 4 bases at J; junction bases unmatched: 5. The CDR3 runs 13 residues. CDR3 nucleotides: TGTGCCAGCAGCAGGGGGTATGCAGAGACCCAGTACTTC. It translates to CASSRGYAETQYF. Based on the CDR3 plus reference TRBV28 and TRBJ2-5, the full variable domain is DVKVTQSSRYLVKRTGEKVFLECVQDMDHENMFWYRQDPGLGLRLIYFSYDVKMKEKGDIPEGYSVSREKKERFSLILESASTNQTSMYLCASSRGYAETQYFGPGTRLLVL.

V and J are TRBV10-2 and TRBJ1-4, with 7 bases aligning to TRBD1. Germline CDR1 and CDR2: WSHSY and SAAADI. V lost 5 bases and J lost 5; bases outside the gene matches: 5. The CDR3 covers 14 residues. The CDR3 region has the DNA TGCGCCAGCAGTCCCGGGACAGCCAATGAAAAACTGTTTTTT. As protein: CASSPGTANEKLFF.

The J gene is TRBJ1-1, the V gene TRBV5-1; TRBD1 is a possible D gene (6 bases). This CDR3 has 21 residues. The V and J ends lost 3 bases and 0 bases respectively, with 30 bases between them. Germline-derived CDR1 and CDR2 are SGHRS and YFSETQ. In DNA, the CDR3 is TGCGCCAGCAGCTCCCGTTCCCCTTTCGGAGGACAGAGTTCCATGAACACTGAAGCTTTCTTT. This sequence encodes CASSSRSPFGGQSSMNTEAFF.

This rearrangement joins TRBV10-3 to TRBJ2-2; 8 bases agree with TRBD1. CDR3 length: 16 residues. Germline CDR1 ENHRY, CDR2 SYGVKD. Trimming took 6 bases from V and 0 from J; bases not matched to a gene: 6. CDR3 nucleotides: TGTGCCATCAGACCAGGGGGCACGACGAACACCGGGGAGCTGTTTTTT. This encodes CAIRPGGTTNTGELFF.

In this sample, this clone turned up a few times. This chain joins TRBV6-4 and TRBJ2-1, with 9 bases identical to TRBD2. There are 15 residues in the CDR3. Per the germline V gene, CDR1 is MRHNA and CDR2 is SNTAGT. With 5 bases clipped from V and 2 bases from J, the junction kept 4 bases outside the gene matches. The CDR3 protein is CASSPVAGAYNEQFF. CDR3 nucleotide sequence: TGTGCCAGCAGTCCTGTAGCGGGGGCCTACAATGAGCAGTTCTTC.

This chain joins TRBV12-3 or TRBV12-4 and TRBJ1-6; a weak D match, TRBD1 (6 bases). The V end lost 5 bases, the J end lost 14 bases, and 13 bases lay between the germline ends. This CDR3 comprises 12 residues. CDR3 in amino acids: CASSNTGQALHF. Written as DNA, the CDR3 is TGTGCCAGCAGTAATACAGGGCAGGCCCTCCACTTT.

The rearrangement uses TRBV4-2 and TRBJ2-7; 13 nucleotides align to TRBD2. Trimming took 5 bases from V and 7 from J; bases not matched to a gene: 11. In germline, CDR1 is LGHNA, CDR2 YNFKEQ. The CDR3 has 16 residues. This CDR3 reads CASSELAGGPLGEQYF. CDR3 sequence (DNA): TGTGCCAGCAGCGAACTAGCGGGGGGGCCACTGGGAGAGCAGTACTTC.

J is TRBJ1-2 and V is TRBV6-5, with 7 positions matching TRBD1. Germline CDR1 reads MNHEY; CDR2 reads SVGAGI. This CDR3 region has 14 residues. The J segment lost 7 bases and the V segment lost 4 bases, leaving 9 bases of the junction unmatched. CDR3 protein: CASSFTGQRTGYTF. CDR3 DNA: TGTGCCAGCAGTTTCACGGGACAGCGTACTGGCTACACCTTC.

This rearrangement joins TRBV4-1 to TRBJ1-2; 8 bases are a match to TRBD1. The CDR3 runs 16 residues. With V trimmed by 0 bases and J by 5 bases, 8 bases remained unmatched. Per the germline V gene, CDR1 is MGHRA and CDR2 is YSYEKL. The CDR3 reads CASSQDRGRGLYGYTF. The CDR3 nucleotides read TGCGCCAGCAGCCAAGATCGCGGCAGGGGGCTTTATGGCTACACCTTC.

V usage is TRBV6-5 and J usage is TRBJ1-3; TRBD1 might be the D (6 bases). V gave up 4 bases and J gave up 3 bases, with 16 bases separating them. From germline, CDR1 is MNHEY and CDR2 SVGAGI. The CDR3 has 16 amino acids. CDR3 sequence reads: CASSSGGASFGNTIYF. As DNA, the CDR3 is TGTGCCAGCAGTTCGGGGGGCGCATCCTTTGGAAACACCATATATTTT.

V gene TRBV19 combines with J gene TRBJ2-2; 13 bases match TRBD2. Germline CDR1 and CDR2: LNHDA and SQIVND (reference sequence). The length of the CDR3 is 18 residues. The V and J ends lost 4 bases and 1 base, in that order; junction bases with no gene match: 6. CDR3 region: CASSTRTSGGRNTGELFF. In DNA, the CDR3 is TGTGCCAGTAGTACACGGACTAGCGGGGGCCGGAACACCGGGGAGCTGTTTTTT. Supplemented by reference TRBV19 and TRBJ2-2, the full variable domain reads DGGITQSPKYLFRKEGQNVTLSCEQNLNHDAMYWYRQDPGQGLRLIYYSQIVNDFQKGDIAEGYSVSREKKESFPLTVTSAQKNPTAFYLCASSTRTSGGRNTGELFFGEGSRLTVL.

The chain combines TRBV4-1 with TRBJ1-1; D perhaps matches TRBD1 (5 bases). In germline, CDR1 is MGHRA, CDR2 YSYEKL. The CDR3 is made up of 13 amino acids. V dropped 4 bases and J dropped 4 bases, with 10 bases sitting between them. The CDR3 loop reads CASSLRGSTEAFF. The CDR3 DNA sequence: TGCGCCAGCAGCCTCCGGGGGTCCACTGAAGCTTTCTTT.

This sequence joins TRBV7-9 and TRBJ1-2; TRBD1 matches 12 bases. V gave up 4 bases and J gave up 4 bases; unmatched junction bases: 13. CDR1 SEHNR and CDR2 FQNEAQ come from the germline V gene (reference sequence). CDR3 length equals 18 residues. The CDR3 DNA reads TGTGCCAGCAGCTCCTCCGGGACAGGGGGCGAAGAGGCCTATGGCTACACCTTC. This gives the protein CASSSSGTGGEEAYGYTF.

The gene calls are TRBV7-2 and TRBJ1-5; 7 bases fit TRBD1. V dropped 7 bases and J dropped 0; count of bases not matched to a gene: 6. The CDR3 consists of 15 residues. The V gene's germline CDR1 is SGHTA and CDR2 FQGNSA. This CDR3 is CASTPRQGSNQPQHF. The CDR3 DNA reads TGTGCCAGCACCCCCCGACAGGGTAGCAATCAGCCCCAGCATTTT.

This clone came up once. The V and J genes are TRBV7-8 and TRBJ2-7; D remains ambiguous. The CDR3 runs 12 residues. From germline, CDR1 is SGHVS and CDR2 FQNEAQ. Trimming stripped 6 bases from V and 8 bases from J, with 14 bases between. Here the CDR3 reads CASRHRSGQQYF. CDR3 DNA sequence: TGTGCCAGCAGGCACCGGTCGGGTCAGCAGTACTTC.

This chain connects TRBV5-1 to TRBJ2-7, with D perhaps matching TRBD2 (5 bases). The CDR3 runs to 13 residues. V shed 4 bases and J shed 3 bases, with 11 bases lying between them. The V gene's germline CDR1 is SGHRS and CDR2 YFSETQ. CDR3 sequence reads: CASSPAERYEQYF. The DNA for the CDR3 is TGCGCCAGCAGCCCAGCGGAGCGCTACGAGCAGTACTTC. Full variable domain (missing parts from reference TRBV5-1 and TRBJ2-7): KAGVTQTPRYLIKTRGQQVTLSCSPISGHRSVSWYQQTPGQGLQFLFEYFSETQRNKGNFPGRFSGRQFSNSRSEMNVSTLELGDSALYLCASSPAERYEQYFGPGTRLTVT.